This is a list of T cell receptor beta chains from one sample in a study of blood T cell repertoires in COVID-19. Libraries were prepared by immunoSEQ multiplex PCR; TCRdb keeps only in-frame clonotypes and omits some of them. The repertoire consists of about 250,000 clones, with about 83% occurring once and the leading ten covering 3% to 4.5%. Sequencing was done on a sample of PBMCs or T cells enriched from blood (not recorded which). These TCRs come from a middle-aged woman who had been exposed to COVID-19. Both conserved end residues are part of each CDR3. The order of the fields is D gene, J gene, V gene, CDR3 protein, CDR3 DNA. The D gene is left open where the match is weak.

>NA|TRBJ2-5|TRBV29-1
CSVGGGAETQYF
TGCAGCGTTGGCGGGGGCGCCGAGACCCAGTACTTC
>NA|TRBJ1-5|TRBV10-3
CAISEAEYQPQHF
TGTGCCATCAGTGAGGCTGAGTATCAGCCCCAGCATTTT
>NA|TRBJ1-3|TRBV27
CASGTQGSGNTIYF
TGTGCCAGCGGTACTCAGGGCTCTGGAAACACCATATATTTT
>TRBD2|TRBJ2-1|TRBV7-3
CASSLSALGLAGGTAFF
TGTGCCAGCAGCTTATCAGCTTTGGGACTAGCGGGGGGTACAGCGTTCTTC
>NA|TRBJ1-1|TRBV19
CASSRSDLNTEAFF
TGTGCCAGTAGTAGATCGGACTTGAACACTGAAGCTTTCTTT
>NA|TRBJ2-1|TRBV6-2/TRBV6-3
CASSSGLRANEQFF
TGTGCCAGCAGTTCGGGACTTCGGGCGAATGAGCAGTTCTTC
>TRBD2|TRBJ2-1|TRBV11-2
CASTPGRGAYNEQFF
TGTGCCAGCACCCCGGGACGGGGGGCCTACAATGAGCAGTTCTTC
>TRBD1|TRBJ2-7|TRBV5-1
CASSPNRGSSTEQYF
TGCGCCAGCAGCCCTAACAGGGGATCCAGTACCGAGCAGTACTTC
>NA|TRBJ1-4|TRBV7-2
CASSLARAKLFF
TGTGCCAGCAGCTTAGCCAGGGCGAAACTGTTTTTT
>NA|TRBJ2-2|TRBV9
CASSVVGNTGELFF
TGTGCCAGCAGCGTAGTCGGGAACACCGGGGAGCTGTTTTTT
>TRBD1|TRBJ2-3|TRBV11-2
CASSLQRGTGNTQYF
TGTGCCAGCAGCTTACAGAGAGGGACAGGAAATACGCAGTATTTT
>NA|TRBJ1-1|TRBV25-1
CASSDRVQGTEAFF
TGTGCCAGCAGTGACCGGGTCCAGGGAACTGAAGCTTTCTTT
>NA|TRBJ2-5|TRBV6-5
CASSPSRETQYF
TGTGCCAGCAGTCCCTCCCGGGAGACCCAGTACTTC
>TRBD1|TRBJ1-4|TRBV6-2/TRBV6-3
CASSRDSATNEKLFF
TGTGCCAGCAGCCGGGACAGTGCAACTAATGAAAAACTGTTTTTT
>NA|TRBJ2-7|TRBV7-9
CASSSSVAGRQSYEQYF
TGTGCCAGCAGCTCCTCGGTGGCGGGCAGACAATCCTACGAGCAGTACTTC
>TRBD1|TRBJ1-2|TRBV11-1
CASSQRTGGFDGYTF
TGTGCCAGCAGCCAAAGGACAGGGGGCTTCGATGGCTACACCTTC
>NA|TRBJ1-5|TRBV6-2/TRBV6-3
CASSYFQTGTIHQPQHF
TGTGCCAGCAGTTACTTCCAGACAGGTACAATCCATCAGCCCCAGCATTTT
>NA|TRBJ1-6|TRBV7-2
CASSLADGGDGSPLHF
TGTGCCAGCAGCTTAGCTGATGGAGGGGACGGTTCACCCCTCCACTTT